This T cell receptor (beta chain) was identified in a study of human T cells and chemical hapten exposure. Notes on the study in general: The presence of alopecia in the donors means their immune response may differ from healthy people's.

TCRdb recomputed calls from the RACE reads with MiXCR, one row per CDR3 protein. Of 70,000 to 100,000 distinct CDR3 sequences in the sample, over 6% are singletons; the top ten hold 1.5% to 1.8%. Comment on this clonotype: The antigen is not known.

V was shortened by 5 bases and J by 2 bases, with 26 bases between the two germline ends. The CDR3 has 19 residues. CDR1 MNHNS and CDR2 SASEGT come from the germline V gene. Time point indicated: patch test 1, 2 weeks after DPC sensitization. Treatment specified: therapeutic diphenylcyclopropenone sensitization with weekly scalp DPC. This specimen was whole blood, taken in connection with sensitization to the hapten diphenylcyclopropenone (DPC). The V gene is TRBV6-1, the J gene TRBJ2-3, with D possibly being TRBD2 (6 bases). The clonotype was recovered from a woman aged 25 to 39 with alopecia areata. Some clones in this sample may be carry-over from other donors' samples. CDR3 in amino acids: CASSWDWSSLRVLTDTQYF. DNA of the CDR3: TGTGCCAGCAGTTGGGACTGGTCCAGTCTGCGTGTCCTCACAGATACGCAGTATTTT.